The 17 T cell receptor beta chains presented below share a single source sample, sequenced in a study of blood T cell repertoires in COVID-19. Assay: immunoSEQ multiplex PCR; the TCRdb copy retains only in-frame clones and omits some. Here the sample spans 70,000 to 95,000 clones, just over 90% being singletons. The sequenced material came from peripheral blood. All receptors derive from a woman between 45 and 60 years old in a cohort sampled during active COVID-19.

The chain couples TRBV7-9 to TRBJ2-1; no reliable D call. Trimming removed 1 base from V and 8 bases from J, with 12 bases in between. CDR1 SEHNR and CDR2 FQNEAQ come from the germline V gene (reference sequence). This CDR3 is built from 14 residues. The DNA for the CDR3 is TGTGCCAGCAGCTTAGGGCACGTCAACGATGAGCAGTTCTTC. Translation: CASSLGHVNDEQFF.

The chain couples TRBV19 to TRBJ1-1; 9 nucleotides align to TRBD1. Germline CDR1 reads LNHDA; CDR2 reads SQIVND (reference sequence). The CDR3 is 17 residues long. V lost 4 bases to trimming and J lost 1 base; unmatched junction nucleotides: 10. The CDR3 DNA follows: TGTGCCAGTAGTACCCGGACAGGGGATGGAGGGAACACTGAAGCTTTCTTT. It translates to CASSTRTGDGGNTEAFF.

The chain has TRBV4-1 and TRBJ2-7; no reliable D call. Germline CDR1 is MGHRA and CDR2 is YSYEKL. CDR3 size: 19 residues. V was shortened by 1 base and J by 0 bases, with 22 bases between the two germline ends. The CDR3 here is CASSQVLQATAGASYEQYF. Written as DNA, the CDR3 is TGCGCCAGCAGCCAAGTACTCCAGGCCACGGCAGGTGCCTCCTACGAGCAGTACTTC.

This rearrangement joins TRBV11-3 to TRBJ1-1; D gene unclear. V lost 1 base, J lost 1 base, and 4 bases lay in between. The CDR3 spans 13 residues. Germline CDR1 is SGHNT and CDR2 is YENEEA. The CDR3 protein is CASSLGANTEAFF. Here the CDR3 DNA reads TGTGCCAGCAGCTTAGGAGCGAACACTGAAGCTTTCTTT.

For the CDR3, the DNA is TGTGCCAGCAACCGTCGACAGGACGAGCAGTACTTC. Translated, it gives CASNRRQDEQYF. The chain has TRBV5-6 and TRBJ2-7; D is perhaps TRBD1 (6 bases). V was shortened by 6 bases and J by 5 bases, with 12 bases between the two germline ends. Germline V lookup: CDR1 SGHDT, CDR2 YYEEEE. CDR3 length: 12 amino acids.

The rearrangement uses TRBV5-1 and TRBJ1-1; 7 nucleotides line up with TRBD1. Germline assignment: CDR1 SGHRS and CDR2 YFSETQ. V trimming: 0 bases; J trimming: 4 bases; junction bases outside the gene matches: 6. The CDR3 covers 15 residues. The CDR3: CASSLETGMVTEAFF. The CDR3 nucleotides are TGCGCCAGCAGCTTGGAGACAGGGATGGTCACTGAAGCTTTCTTT.

The CDR3 DNA reads as TGCAGCGTTGCAGGGACGCGGGGGACTGAAGCTTTCTTT. This translates into CSVAGTRGTEAFF. This rearrangement joins TRBV29-1 to TRBJ1-1, with TRBD1 as a possible D gene (5 bases). In germline, CDR1 is SQVTM, CDR2 ANQGSEA. The CDR3 is 13 residues long. The germline V and J ends were trimmed by 4 bases and 5 bases, with 14 bases remaining between them. The variable domain in full, completed from reference TRBV29-1 and TRBJ1-1, reads SAVISQKPSRDICQRGTSLTIQCQVDSQVTMMFWYRQQPGQSLTLIATANQGSEATYESGFVIDKFPISRPNLTFSTLTVSNMSPEDSSIYLCSVAGTRGTEAFFGQGTRLTVV.

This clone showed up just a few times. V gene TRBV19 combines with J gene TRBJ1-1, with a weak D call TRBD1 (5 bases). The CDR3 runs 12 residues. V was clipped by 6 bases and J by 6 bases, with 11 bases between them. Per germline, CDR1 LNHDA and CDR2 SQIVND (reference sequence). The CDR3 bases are TGTGCCAGTAGCCATAGGGGCGCTGAAGCTTTCTTT. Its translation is CASSHRGAEAFF.

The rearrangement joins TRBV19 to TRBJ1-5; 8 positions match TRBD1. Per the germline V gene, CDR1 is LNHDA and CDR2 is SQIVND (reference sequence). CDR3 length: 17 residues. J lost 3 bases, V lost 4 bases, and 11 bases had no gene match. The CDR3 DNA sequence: TGTGCCAGTAGTACTACCCCGGACAGGGTTGCCAATCAGCCCCAGCATTTT. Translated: CASSTTPDRVANQPQHF.

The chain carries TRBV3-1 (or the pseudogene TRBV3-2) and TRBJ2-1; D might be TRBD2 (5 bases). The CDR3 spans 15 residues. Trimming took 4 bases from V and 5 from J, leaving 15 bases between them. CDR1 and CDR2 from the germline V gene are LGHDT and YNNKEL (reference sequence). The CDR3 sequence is CASSLRGAIHNEQFF. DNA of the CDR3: TGTGCCAGCAGCCTTCGGGGAGCGATCCACAATGAGCAGTTCTTC.

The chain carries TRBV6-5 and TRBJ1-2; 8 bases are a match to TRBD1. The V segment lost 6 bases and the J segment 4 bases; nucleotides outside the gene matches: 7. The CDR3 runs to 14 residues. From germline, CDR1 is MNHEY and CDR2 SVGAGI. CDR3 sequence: CASSTGQVFYGYTF. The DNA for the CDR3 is TGTGCCAGCAGCACGGGACAGGTTTTCTATGGCTACACCTTC.

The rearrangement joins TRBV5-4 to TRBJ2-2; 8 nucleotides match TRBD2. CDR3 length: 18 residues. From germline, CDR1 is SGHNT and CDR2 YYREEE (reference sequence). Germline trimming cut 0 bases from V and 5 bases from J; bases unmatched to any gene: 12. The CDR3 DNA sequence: TGTGCCAGCAGCTTGGGGGTCTCGGGACTAGGTTCTACCGGGGAGCTGTTTTTT. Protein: CASSLGVSGLGSTGELFF.

In nucleotides, the CDR3 is TGCGCCAGCAGCTCTTCTTTCAACCCCGGGACTTCCAATGAGCAGTTCTTC. It is translated as CASSSSFNPGTSNEQFF. The chain carries TRBV5-1 and TRBJ2-1; a weak D match, TRBD2 (6 bases). In germline, CDR1 is SGHRS, CDR2 YFSETQ. The CDR3 spans 17 residues. V was clipped by 3 bases and J by 6 bases, with 22 bases between them.

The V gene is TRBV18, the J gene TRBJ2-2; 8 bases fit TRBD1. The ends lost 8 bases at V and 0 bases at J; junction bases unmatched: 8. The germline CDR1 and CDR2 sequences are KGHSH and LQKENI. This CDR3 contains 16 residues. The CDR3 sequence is CASPTGGQTNTGELFF. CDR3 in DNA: TGTGCCAGCCCCACAGGGGGACAGACGAACACCGGGGAGCTGTTTTTT.

The CDR3 region has the DNA TGTGCCAGCAGACGACTAGCGGGATCCTACAATGAGCAGTTCTTC. It encodes CASRRLAGSYNEQFF. The chain employs TRBV3-1 (or the pseudogene TRBV3-2) and TRBJ2-1, with TRBD2 matching 11 bases. The length of the CDR3 is 15 residues. After removal of 6 bases from V and 1 base from J, the junction contained 2 bases not matched to a gene. The germline gives CDR1 LGHDT, CDR2 YNNKEL (reference sequence).

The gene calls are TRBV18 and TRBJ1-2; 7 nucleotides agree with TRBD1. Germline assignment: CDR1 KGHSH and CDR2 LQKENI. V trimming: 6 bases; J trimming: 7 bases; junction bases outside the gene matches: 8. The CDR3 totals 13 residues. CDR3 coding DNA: TGTGCCAGCTCCCCCGACAGGGTTTCTGGCTACACCTTC. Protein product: CASSPDRVSGYTF.

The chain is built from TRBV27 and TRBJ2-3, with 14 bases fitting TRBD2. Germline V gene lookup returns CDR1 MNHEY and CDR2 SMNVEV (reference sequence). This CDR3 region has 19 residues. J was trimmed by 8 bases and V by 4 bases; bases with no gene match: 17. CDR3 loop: CASSSTGTSGRWSRLTQYF. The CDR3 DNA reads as TGTGCCAGCAGTTCTACGGGGACTAGCGGGAGATGGAGTCGGCTTACGCAGTATTTT.